Below are 7 T cell receptor beta chains sequenced from a single sample in a study of T cells in Graves' hyperthyroidism and ophthalmopathy. RNA transcripts provided the source from which TCR beta CDR3 regions were amplified. First-round RT-PCR of the TCR CDR3 relied on the HTBI primer set. TCRdb reprocessed the multiplex PCR reads via MiXCR and lists one record per CDR3 protein. The table shows hundreds of thousands of distinct CDR3 sequences, with around 39% occurring only once. The sample was blood. The receptors shown here come from a man aged 18 to 29 with Graves' hyperthyroidism.

V gene TRBV25-1 combines with J gene TRBJ1-6; weak D call: TRBD1 (5 bases). This CDR3 contains 16 residues. V was pared by 8 bases and J by 2 bases, with 16 bases between. From germline, CDR1 is MGHDK and CDR2 SYGVNS. DNA of the CDR3: TGTGCCAGCTTAGGGGCGTCCTCGGCCTATAATTCACCCCTCCACTTT. It codes for CASLGASSAYNSPLHF.

The gene calls are TRBV2 and TRBJ1-6; D unresolved. V lost 4 bases to trimming and J lost 10 bases, with 14 bases between them. This CDR3 region has 14 residues. CDR1 SNHLY and CDR2 FYNNEI come from the germline V gene. The CDR3: CASSGRNPGSPLHF. In nucleotides, the CDR3 is TGTGCCAGCAGTGGACGGAACCCTGGCTCACCCCTCCACTTT.

Many counts were recorded for this clonotype. The V and J genes are TRBV7-2 and TRBJ2-6; D is uncertain. The V and J ends lost 5 bases and 1 base respectively, with 12 bases between them. This CDR3 contains 16 residues. The V gene's germline CDR1 is SGHTA and CDR2 FQGNSA. In DNA, the CDR3 is TGTGCCAGCAGCGGACGTATCCCGTCTGGGGCCAACGTCCTGACTTTC. It is translated as CASSGRIPSGANVLTF.

This clonotype was counted many times. The J gene is TRBJ1-1, the V gene TRBV2; 11 positions match TRBD1. The J segment lost 4 bases and the V segment lost 8 bases, leaving 3 bases of the junction unmatched. Germline values: CDR1 SNHLY, CDR2 FYNNEI. CDR3 length: 13 residues. The CDR3 DNA reads as TGTGCCAGCGGACAGGGGGCGACCACTGAAGCTTTCTTT. Encoded protein: CASGQGATTEAFF.

Ten or more counts support this clonotype. The chain has TRBV29-1 and TRBJ1-1; D gene ambiguous. Germline values: CDR1 SQVTM, CDR2 ANQGSEA. V lost 5 bases, J lost 1 base, and 11 bases lay in between. CDR3 length equals 13 residues. CDR3 DNA: TGCAGCGTTACCGAGACTACGAACACTGAAGCTTTCTTT. Translated: CSVTETTNTEAFF.

The sample holds many counts of this clonotype. The chain recombines TRBV7-9 with TRBJ2-7; D gene unclear. Germline V gene data show CDR1 as SEHNR and CDR2 as FQNEAQ (reference sequence). The V end lost 8 bases, the J end lost 0 bases, and 11 bases lay between the germline ends. The CDR3 consists of 13 residues. The DNA for the CDR3 is TGTGCCAGCGGGCTCACCCCCTCCTACGAGCAGTACTTC. Amino acids: CASGLTPSYEQYF. Complete variable domain (other parts from reference TRBV7-9 and TRBJ2-7): DTGVSQNPRHKITKRGQNVTFRCDPISEHNRLYWYRQTLGQGPEFLTYFQNEAQLEKSRLLSDRFSAERPKGSFSTLEIQRTEQGDSAMYLCASGLTPSYEQYFGPGTRLTVT.

This clonotype has at least ten counts. The rearrangement links TRBV19 to TRBJ2-5; D call uncertain. The CDR3 is 15 residues long. V lost 3 bases and J 4 bases, leaving 15 bases between the germline ends. In germline, CDR1 is LNHDA, CDR2 SQIVND (reference sequence). The CDR3 coding sequence is TGTGCCAGTAGTATGGGCCGTCGGGCTGTAGAGACCCAGTACTTC. It yields the protein CASSMGRRAVETQYF.